Listed here is a single TCR beta chain. Its antigen specificity is not known. No much larger clonotype is one base removed from it; base qualities were not supplied. The immunoSEQ Assay, a bias-controlled multiplex PCR, was used to amplify TCRbeta CDR3 regions from genomic DNA. The authors processed their data as follows. Nucleated cell counts per sample were estimated from amplification of reference gene primers within the assay. Sequence reads were collapsed and filtered to measure the absolute abundance of every unique TCRbeta CDR3 rearrangement. For each sample, productive Simpson clonality was calculated as the square root of Simpson's diversity index over productive rearrangements. In TCRdb, the immuneACCESS table is reduced to in-frame sequences with V and J assigned. These tables do not hold every clone; where another copy was compared, an unresolved V gene accounts for under half, and the others remain unexplained. That table gives V, J and clone size, and the DNA gave D and trimming. The sample table lists over 10,000 clones, approximately 90% of them with a count of one. The ten biggest clones cover 2.6% of the sample.

This specimen comes from a study of blood T cell repertoires in COVID-19 (dated by TCRdb to the early 2020s). For the study in its entirety: Samples covering the acute and convalescent phases of COVID-19 were provided by collaborators in the United States, Italy and Spain. The dataset comprised deeply sampled blood TCRbeta repertoires from subjects exposed to, actively infected with, or recovered from COVID-19. A de-identified subject ID, COVID-19 status, age in years and sex were almost always included in the sample metadata. Where available, HLA class I and class II types were taken from metadata supplied by the sample provider and were not determined by assay-based typing. A freely available public database, intended as a resource for researchers studying the immune response to SARS-CoV-2, is where the repertoires were released. The material from the prospective study consisted of cDNA or gDNA derived from T cells, B-cell-depleted T cells, or PBMCs. Samples were obtained from the ongoing ImmuneRACE study (first 160 participants) and from approximately 1,200 subjects provided by 6 global collaborators.

The collaborating institutions used their own protocols to collect whole blood in K2EDTA tubes. For TCRbeta analysis, collaborators shipped samples in one of three forms: frozen whole blood, isolated PBMCs, or DNA extracted from either of those sample types. Study-wide conclusions, independent of this receptor: How much clinical and demographic metadata was included differed by source and by participant, and the metadata was provided uncurated.

At the junction V is shortened by 5 bases and J by 5 bases; bases outside the gene matches: 6. The germline V gene encodes CDR1 SEHNR and CDR2 FQNEAQ (reference sequence). Counted from cysteine to phenylalanine, this CDR3 has 14 amino acids. The read is trimmed to its CDR3 DNA, 42 bases read in frame from base 1. The receptor was isolated from a human donor in a cohort sampled during active COVID-19. Material for sequencing was peripheral blood. The V and J segments used are TRBV7-9 and TRBJ2-5; TRBD1 aligns with 9 central bases. The CDR3 loop reads CASSPETGGETQYF. The DNA reads as follows: TGTGCCAGCAGCCCAGAGACAGGGGGGGAGACCCAGTACTTC.